This T cell receptor (beta chain) was obtained from a study of cytomegalovirus exposure and HLA in healthy donors. General study findings and limits: A later analysis found TCR association rates differed by HLA locus, highest for DRB1 and lowest for HLA-C. About 87% or about 30% of the time was how often most TCR beta V segments were productive, according to an earlier analysis. Confirmation was obtained in vitro that a few CMV-associated chains are specific for CMV antigens.

The V gene end was trimmed by 0 bases and the J gene end by 4 bases; junction bases not matched to a gene: 5. Germline-derived CDR1 and CDR2 are LGHNA and YSLEER. CDR3 length equals 15 residues. This clone has more than one count but fewer than ten. Its antigen is unidentified. The PCR made use of 60 Vbeta and 13 Jbeta primers. Sequencing was performed with immunoSEQ multiplex PCR; in TCRdb, only in-frame clones are kept and a portion is missing. Of a few hundred thousand clones listed, approximately 82% are singletons. This clonotype originated in a woman in her forties or fifties in good health and CMV-seropositive. Sequenced material: PBMCs. The V gene is TRBV4-3, the J gene TRBJ1-2; 7 positions agree with TRBD1. Written as DNA, the CDR3 is TGCGCCAGCAGCCAAGAGAGGGGGCACGGCTATGGCTACACCTTC. Its protein product is CASSQERGHGYGYTF.